The next 8 T cell receptor beta chains were all read from a single sample in a study of T cell responses to AZD1222 COVID-19 vaccine. Generated by immunoSEQ multiplex PCR, the TCRdb table keeps only in-frame clones and is missing some. The sample has under 150,000 clones; approximately 94% are singletons. Specimen: peripheral blood, collected on day 0 of AZD1222 vaccination. The source is an adult in good health.

V gene TRBV6-5 combines with J gene TRBJ1-6; D may be TRBD1 (5 bases). Trimming removed 6 bases at V and 5 bases at J, with 11 bases between. The CDR3 extends over 14 amino acids. Germline CDR1 reads MNHEY; CDR2 reads SVGAGI. CDR3 in DNA: TGTGCCAGCAGAGGGGAGGAGAATAATTCACCCCTCCACTTT. This codes for CASRGEENNSPLHF.

The rearrangement joins TRBV12-3 or TRBV12-4 to TRBJ2-5; weak D call: TRBD2 (6 bases). V lost 7 bases and J lost 5, with 11 bases in between. The CDR3 consists of 12 residues. CDR3 sequence (DNA): TGTGCCAGCACCCCTGGGGGGGAGACCCAGTACTTC. Protein: CASTPGGETQYF.

This clone was observed a few times. CDR3 amino acids: CASSLLPTSSGEQYF. The DNA of the CDR3 is TGTGCCAGCAGCCTCCTCCCGACTAGTTCTGGCGAGCAGTACTTC. The chain is built from TRBV27 and TRBJ2-7; D perhaps matches TRBD2 (6 bases). V was shortened by 6 bases and J by 6 bases, with 21 bases between the two germline ends. There are 15 residues in the CDR3. CDR1 is MNHEY and CDR2 is SMNVEV in the germline V gene (reference sequence).

The chain couples TRBV5-8 to TRBJ2-1, with D perhaps matching TRBD2 (5 bases). CDR1 and CDR2 (germline): SGHTS, YDEGEE. Trimming pared 3 bases from V and 7 bases from J, leaving 17 bases between. The length of the CDR3 is 15 residues. CDR3 region: CASSYGGSTRNEQFF. CDR3 DNA sequence: TGTGCCAGCAGCTACGGCGGATCCACTAGGAATGAGCAGTTCTTC.

This chain uses TRBV11-3 with TRBJ1-1; TRBD1 matches at 7 bases. V was clipped by 4 bases and J by 4 bases; unmatched bases: 3. The CDR3 spans 13 residues. CDR1 is SGHNT, CDR2 YENEEA, per germline. The CDR3, as DNA: TGTGCCAGCAGCTATGCAGGGGGCACTGAAGCTTTCTTT. Its protein is CASSYAGGTEAFF.

This sequence joins TRBV21-1 and TRBJ2-2; the table's D call of TRBD1 was not tested on the DNA. TRBV21-1 corresponds to a pseudogene. The length of the CDR3 is 17 residues. CDR3 loop: CASSRPVATGDLGELFF. The DNA for the CDR3 is TGTGCCAGCAGCAGACCCGTAGCGACAGGGGATTTGGGGGAGCTGTTTTTT.

In regard to this clone: The same CDR3 can be traced to other DNA sequences in this sample. DNA for the CDR3: TGTGCCAGCAGCTTGGGGGACAGGGACAACACTGAAGCTTTCTTT. It is translated as CASSLGDRDNTEAFF. V and J are TRBV5-6 and TRBJ1-1, with 9 bases matching TRBD1. The CDR3 runs 15 residues. V shed 0 bases and J 2 bases; nucleotides not matched to a gene: 2. Germline lookup yields CDR1 SGHDT and CDR2 YYEEEE.

This chain joins TRBV7-8 and TRBJ1-5; 7 nucleotides agree with TRBD1. Per the germline V gene, CDR1 is SGHVS and CDR2 is FQNEAQ. The CDR3 consists of 16 residues. The V gene end was trimmed by 6 bases and the J gene end by 2 bases; junction bases not matched to a gene: 10. The CDR3 is CASSQSRGLGNQPQHF. CDR3 nucleotide sequence: TGTGCCAGCAGTCAAAGTAGGGGGCTCGGCAATCAGCCCCAGCATTTT.